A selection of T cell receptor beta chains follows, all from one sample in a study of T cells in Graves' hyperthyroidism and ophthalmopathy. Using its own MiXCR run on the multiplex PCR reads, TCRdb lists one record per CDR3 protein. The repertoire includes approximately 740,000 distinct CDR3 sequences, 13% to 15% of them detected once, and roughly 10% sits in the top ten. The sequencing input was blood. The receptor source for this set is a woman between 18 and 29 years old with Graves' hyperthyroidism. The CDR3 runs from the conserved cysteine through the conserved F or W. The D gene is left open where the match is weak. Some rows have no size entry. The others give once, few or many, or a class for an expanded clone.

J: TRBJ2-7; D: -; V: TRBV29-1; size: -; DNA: TGCAGCGTTGATCCGGGCACCTACGAGCAGTACTTC; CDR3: CSVDPGTYEQYF
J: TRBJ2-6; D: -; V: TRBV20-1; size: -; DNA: TGCAGTGCTAGATCTGGGGCTGGGGCCAACGTCCTGACTTTC; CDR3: CSARSGAGANVLTF
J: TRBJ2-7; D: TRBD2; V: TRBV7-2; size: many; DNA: TGTGCCAGCAGCCATAGCGGGAGCTCCTACGAGCAGTACTTC; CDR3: CASSHSGSSYEQYF
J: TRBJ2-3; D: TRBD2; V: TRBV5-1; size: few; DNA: TGCGCCAGCAGCTTGGGACTAGCCCCGAGGATAGATACGCAGTATTTT; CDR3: CASSLGLAPRIDTQYF
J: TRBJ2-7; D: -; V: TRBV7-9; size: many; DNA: TGTGCCAGCAGCCCGGCGGGGACCTACGAGCAGTACTTC; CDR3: CASSPAGTYEQYF
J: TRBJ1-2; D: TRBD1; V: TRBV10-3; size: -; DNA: TGTGCCACCGAAGCTCCCGGGACAGCCTATGGCTACACCTTC; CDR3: CATEAPGTAYGYTF
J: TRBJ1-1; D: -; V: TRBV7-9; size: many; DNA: TGTGCCAGCAGCTTTGGGGCTGGTGAAGCTTTCTTT; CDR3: CASSFGAGEAFF
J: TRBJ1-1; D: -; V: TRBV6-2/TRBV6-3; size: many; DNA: TGTGCCAGCATCATGCCGGGACGGAACACTGAAGCTTTCTTT; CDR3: CASIMPGRNTEAFF
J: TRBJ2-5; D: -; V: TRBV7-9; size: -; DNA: TGTGCCGGTCTCAAAGGCGGGTTCAAAGAGACCCAGTACTTC; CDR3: CAGLKGGFKETQYF
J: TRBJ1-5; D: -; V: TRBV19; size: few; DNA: TGTGCCAGTAGTATTGTGACAGCTAGCAATCAGCCCCAGCATTTT; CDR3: CASSIVTASNQPQHF
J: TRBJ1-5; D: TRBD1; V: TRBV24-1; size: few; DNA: TGTGCCACCAGTGGTCCCAGACAGGGGGATAATCAGCCCCAGCATTTT; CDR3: CATSGPRQGDNQPQHF
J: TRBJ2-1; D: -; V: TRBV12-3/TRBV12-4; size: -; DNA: TGTGCCAGCCAACACCCAGAGCCCTACTATAGCTCCTACAATGAGCAGTTCTTC; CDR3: CASQHPEPYYSSYNEQFF
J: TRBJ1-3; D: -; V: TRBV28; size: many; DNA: TGTGCCAGCCAAGGGGCCGGCGGCTCTGGAAACACCATATATTTT; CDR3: CASQGAGGSGNTIYF
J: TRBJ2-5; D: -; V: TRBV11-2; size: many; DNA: TGTGCCAGCAGCTTAGTAGCGTCCGGAGAGACCCAGTACTTC; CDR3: CASSLVASGETQYF
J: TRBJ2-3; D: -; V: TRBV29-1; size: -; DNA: TGCAGCGTTGTTGGGGTCGTTAGTGTTGGGGGCACAGATACGCAGTATTTT; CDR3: CSVVGVVSVGGTDTQYF
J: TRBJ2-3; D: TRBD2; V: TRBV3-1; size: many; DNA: TGTGCCAGCAGCCAAGGACTAGCAAGACGCACAGATACGCAGTATTTT; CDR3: CASSQGLARRTDTQYF
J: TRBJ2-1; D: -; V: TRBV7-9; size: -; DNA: TGTGCCAGCAGACCCGTGGGGGACCCCTACAATGAGCAGTTCTTC; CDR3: CASRPVGDPYNEQFF
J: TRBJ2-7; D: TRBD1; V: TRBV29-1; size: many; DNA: TGCAGCGTTGTGGGTCAGGGGGTCTACGAGCAGTACTTC; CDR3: CSVVGQGVYEQYF
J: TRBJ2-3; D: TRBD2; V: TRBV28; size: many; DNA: TGTGCCAGCTATAGGGGGACTAGCGGAGTTAGCACAGATACGCAGTATTTT; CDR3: CASYRGTSGVSTDTQYF
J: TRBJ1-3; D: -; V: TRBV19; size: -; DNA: TGTGCCAGTAGTATCCCCAGGGCTACAGGAAACACCATATATTTT; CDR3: CASSIPRATGNTIYF
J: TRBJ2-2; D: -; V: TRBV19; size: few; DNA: TGTGCCAGTTCGGTCCAGTCGGATGACACCGGGGAGCTGTTTTTT; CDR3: CASSVQSDDTGELFF
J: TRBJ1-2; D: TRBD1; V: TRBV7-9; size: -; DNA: TGTGCCAGCAGCTTAGGGGACAGGGCACGCTATGGCTACACCTTC; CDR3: CASSLGDRARYGYTF
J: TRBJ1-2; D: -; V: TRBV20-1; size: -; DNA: TGCAGTGCTAGAGAGACAGGATCGGCTAACTATGGCTACACCTTC; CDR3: CSARETGSANYGYTF
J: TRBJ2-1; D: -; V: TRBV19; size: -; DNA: TGTGCCAGTAGTATTTTTAGTGGGCTGGTGTCCTACAATGAGCAGTTCTTC; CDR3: CASSIFSGLVSYNEQFF
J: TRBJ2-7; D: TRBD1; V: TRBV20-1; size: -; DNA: TGCAGTGCTAGGACCGGGACAGGGACCTCCCGATACGAGCAGTACTTC; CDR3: CSARTGTGTSRYEQYF
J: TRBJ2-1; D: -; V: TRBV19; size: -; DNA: TGTGCCAGTAGTATCTCTTCCCACAATGAGCAGTTCTTC; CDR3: CASSISSHNEQFF
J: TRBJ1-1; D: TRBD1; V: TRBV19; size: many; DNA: TGTGCCAGTAGTACGGACAGGGGGCCGTCTGGGAACACTGAAGCTTTCTTT; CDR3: CASSTDRGPSGNTEAFF
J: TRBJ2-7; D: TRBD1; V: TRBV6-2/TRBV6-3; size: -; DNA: TGTGCCAGCAGTTACGGCGGGACAGGCTACAATGAGCAGTACTTC; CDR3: CASSYGGTGYNEQYF
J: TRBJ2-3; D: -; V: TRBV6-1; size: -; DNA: TGTGCCAGCAGGGTCCTGGGCCGGGCCCTAAGCACAGATACGCAGTATTTT; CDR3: CASRVLGRALSTDTQYF
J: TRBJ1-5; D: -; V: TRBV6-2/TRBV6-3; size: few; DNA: TGTGCCAGCAACCAGGACAACTGGAACAATCAGCCCCAGCATTTT; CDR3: CASNQDNWNNQPQHF
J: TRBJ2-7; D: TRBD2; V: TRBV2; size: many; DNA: TGTGCCAGCAGTGAAGGCGGGAGTCCCTACGAGCAGTACTTC; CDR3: CASSEGGSPYEQYF
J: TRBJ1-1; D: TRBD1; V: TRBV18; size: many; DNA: TGTGCCAGCTCACCCGGGAGGGGGCGAGGCGCTGAAGCTTTCTTT; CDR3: CASSPGRGRGAEAFF
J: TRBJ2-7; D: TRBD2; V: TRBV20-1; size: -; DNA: TGCAGTGCTTCGGGACTAGCGGCTTACGAGCAGTACTTC; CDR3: CSASGLAAYEQYF
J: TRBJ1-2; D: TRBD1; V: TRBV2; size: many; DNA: TGTGCCAGCAGTGAAGCGCACAGGGGGGTTGGCTACACCTTC; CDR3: CASSEAHRGVGYTF
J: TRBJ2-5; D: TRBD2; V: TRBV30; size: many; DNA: TGTGCCTGGAGTGTTTCGGGGGGAAAGACCCAGTACTTC; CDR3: CAWSVSGGKTQYF
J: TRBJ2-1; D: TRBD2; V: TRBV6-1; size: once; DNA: TGTGCCAGCAGTGAACAGGCTAGCGGGACCCCCAAGGATGAGCAGTTCTTC; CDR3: CASSEQASGTPKDEQFF
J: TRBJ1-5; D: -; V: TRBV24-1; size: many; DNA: TGTGCCACCAGTGACTACGGGACGGACGGTTTTCAGCCCCAGCATTTT; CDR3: CATSDYGTDGFQPQHF
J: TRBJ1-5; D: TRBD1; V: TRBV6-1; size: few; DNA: TGTGCCAGCAGTTCTCCTAGGACAGGGGGTGGACAGCCCCAGCATTTT; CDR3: CASSSPRTGGGQPQHF
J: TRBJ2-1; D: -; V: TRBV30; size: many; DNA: TGTGCCTGGAGCCTCAAGGGTCAGGGGCGGAATGAGCAGTTCTTC; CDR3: CAWSLKGQGRNEQFF
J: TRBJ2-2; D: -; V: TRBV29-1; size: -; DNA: TGCAGCGTTGTCCTCTCCGCCGGGGAGCTGTTTTTT; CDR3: CSVVLSAGELFF
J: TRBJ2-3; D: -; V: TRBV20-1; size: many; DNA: TGCAGTGCTAGGGTAGAGGGCACAGATACGCAGTATTTT; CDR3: CSARVEGTDTQYF
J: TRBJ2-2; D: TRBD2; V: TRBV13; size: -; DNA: TGTGCCAGCAGCTTAGCACCAACCGGACTAGCGGGAGCGAACACCGGGGAGCTGTTTTTT; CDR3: CASSLAPTGLAGANTGELFF
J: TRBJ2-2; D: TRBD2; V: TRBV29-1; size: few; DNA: TGCAGCGCCCGGACTAGGTCGTACACCGGGGAGCTGTTTTTT; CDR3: CSARTRSYTGELFF
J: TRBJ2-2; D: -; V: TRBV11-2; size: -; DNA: TGTGCCAGCAGCCTTACTAGATCCGGGGAGCTGTTTTTT; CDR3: CASSLTRSGELFF
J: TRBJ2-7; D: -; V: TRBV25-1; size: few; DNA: TGTGCCAGCAGAGACATCTCCTACGAGCAGTACTTC; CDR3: CASRDISYEQYF
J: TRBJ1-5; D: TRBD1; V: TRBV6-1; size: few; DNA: TGTGCCAGCAGACGACAGGGGGATCAACCCCAGCATTTT; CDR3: CASRRQGDQPQHF
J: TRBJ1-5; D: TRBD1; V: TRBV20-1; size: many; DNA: TGCAGTGCTATCACGGGACAGCGGGTCGGTCAGCCCCAGCATTTT; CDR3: CSAITGQRVGQPQHF
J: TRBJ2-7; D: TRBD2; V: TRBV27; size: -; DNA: TGTGCCAGCGGTCTAGCGGGAGGTTACTCCTACGAGCAGTACTTC; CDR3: CASGLAGGYSYEQYF
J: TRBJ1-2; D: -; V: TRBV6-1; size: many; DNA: TGTGCCAGCAACCCAGGGACCTCTAACTATGGCTACACCTTC; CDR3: CASNPGTSNYGYTF
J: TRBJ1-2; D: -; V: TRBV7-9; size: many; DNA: TGTGCCAGTGAATCGCTTTATGAAGGGTGGAACTATGGCTACACCTTC; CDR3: CASESLYEGWNYGYTF
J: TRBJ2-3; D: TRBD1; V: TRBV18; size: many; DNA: TGTGCCAGCTCACCTGGACAGGGGGGTTACGGAGATACGCAGTATTTT; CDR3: CASSPGQGGYGDTQYF
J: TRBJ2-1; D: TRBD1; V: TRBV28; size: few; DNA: TGTGCCAGCAGCCCCGGGACAGTGAACAATGAGCAGTTCTTC; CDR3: CASSPGTVNNEQFF
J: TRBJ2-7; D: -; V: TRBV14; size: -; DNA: TGTGCCAGCAGCCAACTGCAGGGTTCGTACGAGCAGTACTTC; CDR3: CASSQLQGSYEQYF
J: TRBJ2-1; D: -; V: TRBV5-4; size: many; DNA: TGTGCCAGCAGCTTGTTGGGACTGACACCAAGGGGCCCATACAATGAGCAGTTCTTC; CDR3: CASSLLGLTPRGPYNEQFF
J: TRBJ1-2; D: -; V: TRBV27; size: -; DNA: TGTGCCAGCAGCCCCGGGAGGGGGTATGGCTACACCTTC; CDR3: CASSPGRGYGYTF
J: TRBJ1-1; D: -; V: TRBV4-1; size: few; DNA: TGCGCCAGCAGCCACCTCCGGGTTCGGACGAACACTGAAGCTTTCTTT; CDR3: CASSHLRVRTNTEAFF
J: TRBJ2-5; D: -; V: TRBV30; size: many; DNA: TGTGCCTGGAGGTCCGTCTTTCAGGGGAAGCAAGAGACCCAGTACTTC; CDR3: CAWRSVFQGKQETQYF